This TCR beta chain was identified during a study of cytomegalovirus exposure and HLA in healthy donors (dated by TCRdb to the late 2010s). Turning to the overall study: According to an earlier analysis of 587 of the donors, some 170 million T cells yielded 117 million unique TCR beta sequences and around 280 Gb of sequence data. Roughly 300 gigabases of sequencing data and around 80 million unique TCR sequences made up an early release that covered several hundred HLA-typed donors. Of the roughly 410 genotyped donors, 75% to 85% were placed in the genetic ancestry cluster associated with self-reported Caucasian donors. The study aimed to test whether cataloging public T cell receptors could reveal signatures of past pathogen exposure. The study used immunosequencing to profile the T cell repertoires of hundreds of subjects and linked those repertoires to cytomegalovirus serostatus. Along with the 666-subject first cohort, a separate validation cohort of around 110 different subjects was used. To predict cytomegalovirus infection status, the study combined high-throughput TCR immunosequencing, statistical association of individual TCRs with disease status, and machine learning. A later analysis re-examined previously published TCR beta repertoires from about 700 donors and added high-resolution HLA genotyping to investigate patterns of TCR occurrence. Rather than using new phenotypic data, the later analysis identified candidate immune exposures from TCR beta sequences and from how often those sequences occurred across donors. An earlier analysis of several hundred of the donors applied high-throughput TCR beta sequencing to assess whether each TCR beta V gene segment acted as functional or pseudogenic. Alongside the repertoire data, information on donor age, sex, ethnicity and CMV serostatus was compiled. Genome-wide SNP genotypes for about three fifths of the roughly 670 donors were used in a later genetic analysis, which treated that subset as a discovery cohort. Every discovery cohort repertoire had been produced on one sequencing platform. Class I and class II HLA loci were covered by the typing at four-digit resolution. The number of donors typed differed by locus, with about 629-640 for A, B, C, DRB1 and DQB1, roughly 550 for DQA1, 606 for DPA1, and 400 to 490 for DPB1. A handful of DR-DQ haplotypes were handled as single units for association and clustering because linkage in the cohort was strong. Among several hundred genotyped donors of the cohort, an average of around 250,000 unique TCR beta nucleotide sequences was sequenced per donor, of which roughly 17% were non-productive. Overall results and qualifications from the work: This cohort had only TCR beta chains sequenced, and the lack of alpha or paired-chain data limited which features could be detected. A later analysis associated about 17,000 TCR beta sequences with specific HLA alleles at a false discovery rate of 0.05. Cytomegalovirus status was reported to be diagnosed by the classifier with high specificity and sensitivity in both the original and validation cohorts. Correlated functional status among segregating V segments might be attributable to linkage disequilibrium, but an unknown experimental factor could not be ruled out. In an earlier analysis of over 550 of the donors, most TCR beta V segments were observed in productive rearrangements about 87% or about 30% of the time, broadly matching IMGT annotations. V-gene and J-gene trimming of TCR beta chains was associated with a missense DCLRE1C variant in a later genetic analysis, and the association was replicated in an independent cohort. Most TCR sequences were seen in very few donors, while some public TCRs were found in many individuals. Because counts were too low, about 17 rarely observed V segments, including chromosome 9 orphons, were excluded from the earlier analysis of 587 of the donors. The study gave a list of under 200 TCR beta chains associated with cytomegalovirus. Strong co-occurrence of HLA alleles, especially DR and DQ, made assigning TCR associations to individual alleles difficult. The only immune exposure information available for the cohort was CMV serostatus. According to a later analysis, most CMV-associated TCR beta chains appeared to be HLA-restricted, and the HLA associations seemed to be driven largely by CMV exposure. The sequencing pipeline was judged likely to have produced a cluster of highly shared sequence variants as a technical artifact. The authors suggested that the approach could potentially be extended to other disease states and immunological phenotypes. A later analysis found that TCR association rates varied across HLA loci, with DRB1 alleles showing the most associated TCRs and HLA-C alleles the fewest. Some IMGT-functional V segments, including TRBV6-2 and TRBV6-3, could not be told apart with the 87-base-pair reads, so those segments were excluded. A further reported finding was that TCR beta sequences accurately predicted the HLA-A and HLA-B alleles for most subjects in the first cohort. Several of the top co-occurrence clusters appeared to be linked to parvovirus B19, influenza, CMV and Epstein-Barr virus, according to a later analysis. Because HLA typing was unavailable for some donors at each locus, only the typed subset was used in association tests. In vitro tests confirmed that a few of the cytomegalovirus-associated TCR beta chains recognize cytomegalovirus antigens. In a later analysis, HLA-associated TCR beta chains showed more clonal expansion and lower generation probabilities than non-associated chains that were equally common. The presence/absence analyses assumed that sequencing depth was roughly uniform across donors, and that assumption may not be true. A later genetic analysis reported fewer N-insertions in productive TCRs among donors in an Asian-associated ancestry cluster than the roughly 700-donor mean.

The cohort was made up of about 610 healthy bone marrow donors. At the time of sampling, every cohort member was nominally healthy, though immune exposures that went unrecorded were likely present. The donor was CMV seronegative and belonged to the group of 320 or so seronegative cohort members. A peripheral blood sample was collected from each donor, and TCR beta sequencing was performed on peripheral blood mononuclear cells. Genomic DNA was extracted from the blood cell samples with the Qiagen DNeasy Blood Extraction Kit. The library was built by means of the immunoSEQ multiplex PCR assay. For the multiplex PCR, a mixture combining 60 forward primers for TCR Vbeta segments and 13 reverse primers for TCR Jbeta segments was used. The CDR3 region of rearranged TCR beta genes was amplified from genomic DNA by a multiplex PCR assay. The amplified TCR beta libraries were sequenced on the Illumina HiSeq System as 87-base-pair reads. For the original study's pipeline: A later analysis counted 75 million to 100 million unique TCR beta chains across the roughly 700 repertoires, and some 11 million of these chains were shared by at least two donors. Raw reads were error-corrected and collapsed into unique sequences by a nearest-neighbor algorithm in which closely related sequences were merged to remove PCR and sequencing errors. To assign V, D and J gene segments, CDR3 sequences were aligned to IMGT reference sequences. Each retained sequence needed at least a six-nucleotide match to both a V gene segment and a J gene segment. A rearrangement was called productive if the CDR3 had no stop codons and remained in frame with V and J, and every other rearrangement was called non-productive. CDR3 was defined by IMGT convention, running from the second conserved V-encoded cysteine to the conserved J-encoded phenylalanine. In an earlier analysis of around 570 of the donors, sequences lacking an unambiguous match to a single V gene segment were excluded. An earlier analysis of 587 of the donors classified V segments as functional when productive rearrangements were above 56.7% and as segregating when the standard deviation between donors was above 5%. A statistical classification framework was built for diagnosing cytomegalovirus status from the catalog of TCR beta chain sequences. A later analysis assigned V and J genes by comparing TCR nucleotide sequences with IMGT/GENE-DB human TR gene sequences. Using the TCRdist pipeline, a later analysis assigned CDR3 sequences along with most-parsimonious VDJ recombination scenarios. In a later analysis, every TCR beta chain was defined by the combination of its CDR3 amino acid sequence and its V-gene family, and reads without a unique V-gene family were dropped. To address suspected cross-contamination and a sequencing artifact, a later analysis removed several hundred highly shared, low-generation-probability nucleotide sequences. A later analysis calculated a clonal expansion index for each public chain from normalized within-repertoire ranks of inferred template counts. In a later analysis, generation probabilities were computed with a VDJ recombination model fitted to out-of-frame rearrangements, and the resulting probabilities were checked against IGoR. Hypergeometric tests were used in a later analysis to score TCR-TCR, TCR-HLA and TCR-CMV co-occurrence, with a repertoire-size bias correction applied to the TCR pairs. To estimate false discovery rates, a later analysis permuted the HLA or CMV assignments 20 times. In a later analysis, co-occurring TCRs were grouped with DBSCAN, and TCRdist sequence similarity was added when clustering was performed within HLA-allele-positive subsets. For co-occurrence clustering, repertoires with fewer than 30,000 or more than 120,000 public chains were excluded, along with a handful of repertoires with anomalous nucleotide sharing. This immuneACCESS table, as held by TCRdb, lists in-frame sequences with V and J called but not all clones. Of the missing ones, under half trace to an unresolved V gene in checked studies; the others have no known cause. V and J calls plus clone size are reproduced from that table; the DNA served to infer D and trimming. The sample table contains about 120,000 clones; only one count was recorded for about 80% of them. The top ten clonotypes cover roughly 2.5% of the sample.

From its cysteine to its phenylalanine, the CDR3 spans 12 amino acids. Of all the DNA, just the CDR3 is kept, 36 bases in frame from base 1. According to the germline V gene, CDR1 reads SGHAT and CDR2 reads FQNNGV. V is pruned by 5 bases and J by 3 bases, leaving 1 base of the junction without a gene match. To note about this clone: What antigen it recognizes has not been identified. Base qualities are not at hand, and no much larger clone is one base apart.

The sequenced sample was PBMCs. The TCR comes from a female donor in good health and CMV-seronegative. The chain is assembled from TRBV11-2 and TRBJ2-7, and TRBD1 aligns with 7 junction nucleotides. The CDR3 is CASSRTGYEQYF. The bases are TGTGCCAGCAGCAGGACAGGCTACGAGCAGTACTTC.